This T cell receptor beta chain was captured in a study of blood T cell repertoires in COVID-19. Study at large: COVID-19 samples, acute and convalescent, were from the United States, Italy and Spain. In each case, the material was cDNA or gDNA derived from T cells, B-cell-depleted T cells, or PBMCs.

Original processing methods: Amplification with reference gene primers provided the estimates of nucleated cell counts. Using immunoSEQ multiplex PCR, the repertoire was profiled, and TCRdb retains in-frame clones only, with some absent. V, J and clone size were drawn from that table, and D and trimming were deduced from the DNA. The data hold about 170,000 clones, with about 80% observed a single time. CDR3 length equals 13 residues. V lost 0 bases, J lost 6 bases, and 9 bases lay in between. The germline V gene has CDR1 MNHEY and CDR2 SVGAGI. This clonotype originated in a woman aged 80 or older with acute or convalescent COVID-19. V is TRBV6-5 and J is TRBJ2-7; D gene ambiguous. Specimen: peripheral blood. CDR3 DNA sequence: TGTGCCAGCAGTTACTCTAGACAAAGCGAGCAGTACTTC. Its translation: CASSYSRQSEQYF.